This is a list of T cell receptor beta chains from one sample in a study of cytomegalovirus exposure and HLA in healthy donors. Some clones are missing from TCRdb's copy, which holds only in-frame ones; the method was immunoSEQ multiplex PCR. This sample has approximately 100,000 clones, with 79% found just once. Material: PBMCs. The receptors stem from a woman in her thirties or forties in good health and CMV-seronegative. Both conserved end residues are part of each CDR3. The D gene is left open where the match is weak. Some rows have no size entry. The others give once, few or many, or a class for an expanded clone.

V gene: TRBV15; clone size: few; D gene: NA; J gene: TRBJ1-1; CDR3 protein: CATSSRTSGDAEAFF; CDR3 DNA: TGTGCCACCAGCAGTCGGACATCTGGCGACGCTGAAGCTTTCTTT
V gene: TRBV5-1; clone size: NA; D gene: NA; J gene: TRBJ1-5; CDR3 protein: CASSLSGDGQPQHF; CDR3 DNA: TGCGCCAGCAGCTTATCAGGGGACGGTCAGCCCCAGCATTTT
V gene: TRBV14; clone size: NA; D gene: TRBD1; J gene: TRBJ1-5; CDR3 protein: CASSQTGRGQPQHF; CDR3 DNA: TGTGCCAGCAGCCAGACAGGGAGAGGGCAGCCCCAGCATTTT
V gene: TRBV4-3; clone size: NA; D gene: TRBD2; J gene: TRBJ2-2; CDR3 protein: CASSPLRGGGTGELFF; CDR3 DNA: TGCGCCAGCAGCCCCTTGCGGGGCGGGGGCACCGGGGAGCTGTTTTTT
V gene: TRBV5-1; clone size: once; D gene: NA; J gene: TRBJ2-5; CDR3 protein: CASSLDHRDSGETQYF; CDR3 DNA: TGCGCCAGCAGCTTGGACCACCGGGACTCTGGAGAGACCCAGTACTTC
V gene: TRBV11-2; clone size: once; D gene: NA; J gene: TRBJ1-2; CDR3 protein: CASSLASVGTSGYGYTF; CDR3 DNA: TGTGCCAGCAGCTTAGCGAGTGTTGGAACTAGTGGCTATGGCTACACCTTC
V gene: TRBV19; clone size: NA; D gene: NA; J gene: TRBJ2-3; CDR3 protein: CASSRQEPFTDTQYF; CDR3 DNA: TGTGCCAGTAGTAGACAGGAGCCTTTCACAGATACGCAGTATTTT
V gene: TRBV6-1; clone size: few; D gene: NA; J gene: TRBJ1-5; CDR3 protein: CASSPRWDQPQHF; CDR3 DNA: TGTGCCAGCAGCCCCAGGTGGGATCAGCCCCAGCATTTT
V gene: TRBV5-4; clone size: NA; D gene: TRBD1; J gene: TRBJ1-2; CDR3 protein: CASSFPGTGLDGYTF; CDR3 DNA: TGTGCCAGCAGCTTTCCGGGGACAGGTCTCGATGGCTACACCTTC
V gene: TRBV7-9; clone size: NA; D gene: TRBD1; J gene: TRBJ1-1; CDR3 protein: CSSSHYRGAFF; CDR3 DNA: TGTTCCAGCAGCCACTACAGGGGAGCTTTCTTT
V gene: TRBV14; clone size: NA; D gene: NA; J gene: TRBJ2-7; CDR3 protein: CASSQDTYEQYF; CDR3 DNA: TGTGCCAGCAGCCAGGACACCTACGAGCAGTACTTC